This entry lists 6 T cell receptor beta chains sequenced from one sample in a study of spatial heterogeneity in lung cancer. Whole-study results and caveats: Counts that tracked tumor mutation counts were those of expanded intratumoral alpha and beta TCRs.

Their recognized antigens are unknown. This sample's time point: sample taken at primary tumor resection. TCRdb independently ran MiXCR on the 5' RACE reads; one entry per CDR3 protein. The sample shows 8,300 or so distinct CDR3 sequences, approximately 7.8% of them seen only once. Here the sequenced sample was lung tumor tissue, taken at surgery. These TCRs come from a male donor with early-stage non-small cell lung cancer.

This clonotype is categorized as medium-sized. This beta chain was picked up by a library intended for alpha chains and is off target, so its count carries little meaning. The V call is TRBV28, the J call TRBJ1-2, with D unresolved. The V end was cut by 2 bases, the J end by 4 bases, with 8 bases between. The CDR3 runs to 13 residues. Per the germline V gene, CDR1 is MDHEN and CDR2 is SYDVKM. This chain's CDR3 is CASSLRAFYGYTF. CDR3 DNA sequence: TGTGCCAGCAGTTTAAGGGCCTTCTATGGCTACACCTTC.

This clonotype is classed as medium-sized. This beta chain represents an off-target read in a library built for alpha chains; its size is of limited meaning. The rearrangement uses TRBV3-1 and TRBJ2-7; 10 bases line up with TRBD2. J was trimmed by 5 bases and V by 6 bases; bases with no gene match: 13. This CDR3 is 16 amino acids long. Germline CDR1 reads LGHDT; CDR2 reads YNNKEL (reference sequence). The CDR3 DNA sequence: TGTGCCAGCAGTCATTGGAGCGGGAGGGACCCCGACGAGCAGTACTTC. It codes for CASSHWSGRDPDEQYF.

This clonotype was recorded many times. Since it is a stray read in a library aimed at alpha chains, this beta chain has a size that is not meaningful. The chain has TRBV12-3 or TRBV12-4 and TRBJ1-2; TRBD1 matches at 7 bases. V lost 6 bases to trimming and J lost 7 bases; unmatched junction nucleotides: 11. This CDR3 has 14 residues. In DNA form, the CDR3 reads TGTGCCAGCAGCCCCCCGACAGGGAGCGGTGGCTACACCTTC. As protein: CASSPPTGSGGYTF.

As regards this clonotype: For a library built for alpha chains, this beta chain is a stray read; little rests on its size. The chain is built from TRBV2 and TRBJ2-6; D is unclear. The germline gives CDR1 SNHLY, CDR2 FYNNEI. V dropped 7 bases and J dropped 2 bases, with 12 bases sitting between them. The CDR3 sequence is 15 residues long. Here the CDR3 DNA reads TGTGCCAGCACCTTCGCCCCGACTGGGGCCAACGTCCTGACTTTC. This encodes CASTFAPTGANVLTF.

This clonotype is medium-sized (0.01 to 0.1%) in the sample. This beta chain is a stray sequence in a library constructed for alpha chains; its clone size is not meaningful. V and J are TRBV7-9 and TRBJ1-6; D is uncertain. The CDR3 spans 14 residues. Germline CDR1 and CDR2: SEHNR and FQNEAQ (reference sequence). V lost 2 bases and J lost 5, with 7 bases in between. The CDR3 protein is CASSLFQNNSPLHF. CDR3 in DNA: TGTGCCAGCAGCTTATTCCAGAATAATTCACCCCTCCACTTT.

This clonotype is medium-sized within its sample. This beta chain was picked up by a library intended for alpha chains and is off target, so its count carries little meaning. V and J are TRBV4-3 and TRBJ2-2; 11 bases match TRBD2. The germline CDR1 and CDR2 sequences are LGHNA and YSLEER. With V trimmed by 6 bases and J by 2 bases, 5 bases remained unmatched. The CDR3 spans 16 residues. The CDR3 spells CASSQGLADNTGELFF. Written as DNA, the CDR3 is TGCGCCAGCAGTCAGGGACTAGCGGATAACACCGGGGAGCTGTTTTTT.